The rows below give T cell receptor beta chains drawn from one sample of a study of breast tumors, draining lymph nodes, adjacent tissues. From the multiplex PCR reads, TCRdb called clonotypes with MiXCR, one entry per CDR3 protein. The sample lists roughly 80,000 distinct CDR3 sequences, roughly 19% occurring once. Sequenced sample: axillary lymph node tissue. Source of these receptors: a female donor with breast cancer. Some clones in this sample may be carry-over from other donors' samples. The CDR3 runs from the conserved cysteine through the conserved F or W. D genes are given only for firm matches. A row's size may be missing; if present it is once, few, many or a size class.

DNA: TGTGCCAGTAGTATCCTGACAGGGCTGGGAACCTACGAGCAGTACTTC; CDR3: CASSILTGLGTYEQYF; size: many; V: TRBV19; J: TRBJ2-7; D: TRBD1
DNA: TGTGCCAGCAGTTTAACGCCAGGGGGCCGTGAAAAACTGTTTTTT; CDR3: CASSLTPGGREKLFF; size: -; V: TRBV27; J: TRBJ1-4; D: TRBD1
DNA: TGTGCCACCAGCAGAGAGGTGGGGGGAGGTGTCGATGAGCAGTTCTTC; CDR3: CATSREVGGGVDEQFF; size: many; V: TRBV15; J: TRBJ2-1; D: -
DNA: TGTGCCAGCAGCGGCGGATACAATGAGCAGTTCTTC; CDR3: CASSGGYNEQFF; size: -; V: TRBV7-9; J: TRBJ2-1; D: -
DNA: TGTGCCAGCAGTCCTAGCGGGAGAGTCTACGAGCAGTACTTC; CDR3: CASSPSGRVYEQYF; size: many; V: TRBV12-3/TRBV12-4; J: TRBJ2-7; D: TRBD2
DNA: TGCGCCAGCAGCCAAGTTGGGGCATCTTTCAACGAGCAGTACTTC; CDR3: CASSQVGASFNEQYF; size: many; V: TRBV4-3; J: TRBJ2-7; D: -
DNA: TGTGCCAGCAGCTTCGCAAGCGGGAGGCTCGGGGGGGCAGATACGCAGTATTTT; CDR3: CASSFASGRLGGADTQYF; size: many; V: TRBV7-2; J: TRBJ2-3; D: TRBD2
DNA: TGTGCCAGCAGCACGCTGGCGAGAAACACTGAAGCTTTCTTT; CDR3: CASSTLARNTEAFF; size: -; V: TRBV7-2; J: TRBJ1-1; D: -
DNA: TGCAGCGGGACTAGCGGGAGTGCCGGGGAGCTGTTTTTT; CDR3: CSGTSGSAGELFF; size: many; V: TRBV29-1; J: TRBJ2-2; D: TRBD2
DNA: TGCGCCAGCAGCCGATTTAGCGGGAGCGGTATACAAGAGACCCAGTACTTC; CDR3: CASSRFSGSGIQETQYF; size: -; V: TRBV4-1; J: TRBJ2-5; D: TRBD2
DNA: TGTGCCAGCAGCTTACACTACGAGCAGTACTTC; CDR3: CASSLHYEQYF; size: many; V: TRBV7-2; J: TRBJ2-7; D: -
DNA: TGTGCCAGCAGGGGGACACTCGGCGAAAAACTGTTTTTT; CDR3: CASRGTLGEKLFF; size: -; V: TRBV28; J: TRBJ1-4; D: -
DNA: TGTGCCATCAGTGAGTGGACAGGGGAGAACCAAGAGACCCAGTACTTC; CDR3: CAISEWTGENQETQYF; size: many; V: TRBV10-3; J: TRBJ2-5; D: TRBD1
DNA: TGTGCCAGCAGTGGGGACAGCCGTGAAGCTTTCTTT; CDR3: CASSGDSREAFF; size: -; V: TRBV6-1; J: TRBJ1-1; D: TRBD1
DNA: TGTGCCAGCAGCAGAAGTAGCACCTACAATGAGCAGTTCTTC; CDR3: CASSRSSTYNEQFF; size: many; V: TRBV16; J: TRBJ2-1; D: -
DNA: TGTGCCAGTACCGTACAAGCGGGGGTGGGTCCAGATACGCAGTATTTT; CDR3: CASTVQAGVGPDTQYF; size: many; V: TRBV19; J: TRBJ2-3; D: TRBD2
DNA: TGTGCCATCAGTCCGAGGGACAACCAGCCCCAGCATTTT; CDR3: CAISPRDNQPQHF; size: many; V: TRBV10-3; J: TRBJ1-5; D: -
DNA: TGTGCCAGCAGCTTAGCCCAGGGTACCAACTATGGCTACACCTTC; CDR3: CASSLAQGTNYGYTF; size: many; V: TRBV7-8; J: TRBJ1-2; D: -
DNA: TGCGCCAGCAGCTTGGATGCGGGACGGGATGAGCAGTTCTTC; CDR3: CASSLDAGRDEQFF; size: many; V: TRBV5-1; J: TRBJ2-1; D: -
DNA: TGTGCCAGCACAACCAGACAGGGACACTATGGCTACACCTTC; CDR3: CASTTRQGHYGYTF; size: many; V: TRBV28; J: TRBJ1-2; D: TRBD1
DNA: TGTGCCAGCAGCTCCCCTGCGGGAGATGGGTATACTAGCTCCTACAATGAGCAGTTCTTC; CDR3: CASSSPAGDGYTSSYNEQFF; size: many; V: TRBV7-9; J: TRBJ2-1; D: TRBD2
DNA: TGTGCCAGCAGCTTCCTGACCCGGACTAGCGGGAGGGCAGATACGCAGTATTTT; CDR3: CASSFLTRTSGRADTQYF; size: many; V: TRBV7-2; J: TRBJ2-3; D: TRBD2
DNA: TGTGCCAGCAGCGGAGTGGGCCTCGAGCAGTACTTC; CDR3: CASSGVGLEQYF; size: many; V: TRBV11-3; J: TRBJ2-7; D: -
DNA: TGCAGTGCTAGGGGACTAGCGGGAGGGTCATACAATGAGCAGTTCTTC; CDR3: CSARGLAGGSYNEQFF; size: medium-sized; V: TRBV20-1; J: TRBJ2-1; D: TRBD2
DNA: TGTGCCAGCAGGGCTAGCGGGAACCAAGAGACCCAGTACTTC; CDR3: CASRASGNQETQYF; size: -; V: TRBV27; J: TRBJ2-5; D: TRBD2
DNA: TGCAGTGCTAGAAAGGGGACAGCCAATGAGCAGTTCTTC; CDR3: CSARKGTANEQFF; size: many; V: TRBV20-1; J: TRBJ2-1; D: TRBD1
DNA: TGTGCCACCAAAACTAGGACTTCCTTCGAGCAGTACTTC; CDR3: CATKTRTSFEQYF; size: many; V: TRBV6-5; J: TRBJ2-7; D: -
DNA: TGCGCCAGCAGCTTTAGCGGGAGGAACACCTACGAGCAGTACTTC; CDR3: CASSFSGRNTYEQYF; size: many; V: TRBV5-1; J: TRBJ2-7; D: TRBD2
DNA: TGTGCCAGCAGCTTAGATAGCGGGAGACACAATGAGCAGTTCTTC; CDR3: CASSLDSGRHNEQFF; size: many; V: TRBV7-2; J: TRBJ2-1; D: TRBD2
DNA: TGTGCCAGCAGTTCGTACAGGGATGCGGGAAACACCATATATTTT; CDR3: CASSSYRDAGNTIYF; size: -; V: TRBV28; J: TRBJ1-3; D: -
DNA: TGTGCCAGCTTTGATGGGAATCCGGGCGAGCAGTACTTC; CDR3: CASFDGNPGEQYF; size: many; V: TRBV2; J: TRBJ2-7; D: -
DNA: TGCGTCAGCAGCCAAGTGGCGCTCAATCAGCCCCAGCATTTT; CDR3: CVSSQVALNQPQHF; size: -; V: TRBV4-1; J: TRBJ1-5; D: -
DNA: TGCAGTGCTGGAGAGATTCGGGACAATTCACCCCTCCACTTT; CDR3: CSAGEIRDNSPLHF; size: many; V: TRBV20-1; J: TRBJ1-6; D: -
DNA: TGTGCCAGCAGCTTGGGCCACTTGTATGGCAAATGCGAGCAGTACTTC; CDR3: CASSLGHLYGKCEQYF; size: many; V: TRBV5-6; J: TRBJ2-7; D: -
DNA: TGTGCCAGCAGTGTCCCGAACGCCGGGGAGCTGTTTTTT; CDR3: CASSVPNAGELFF; size: -; V: TRBV6-1; J: TRBJ2-2; D: -
DNA: TGTGCCTGCGGCGTAGGCGGGAGTGGCGCAGATACGCAGTATTTT; CDR3: CACGVGGSGADTQYF; size: -; V: TRBV9; J: TRBJ2-3; D: TRBD2
DNA: TGTGCCAGCAGCAACTCGAACAATGAGCAGTTCTTC; CDR3: CASSNSNNEQFF; size: many; V: TRBV6-2/TRBV6-3; J: TRBJ2-1; D: -
DNA: TGTGCCAGTAGTATTGTGGCAGGGGGGCAGCCCCAGCATTTT; CDR3: CASSIVAGGQPQHF; size: many; V: TRBV19; J: TRBJ1-5; D: TRBD1
DNA: TGTACCAGCAGCCAAGATCCCCCATACGATAGCAATCAGCCCCAGCATTTT; CDR3: CTSSQDPPYDSNQPQHF; size: -; V: TRBV3-1; J: TRBJ1-5; D: -
DNA: TGTGCCAGCAGCCCTAACGCCCGAGGTGAGGGTACGCAGTATTTT; CDR3: CASSPNARGEGTQYF; size: many; V: TRBV9; J: TRBJ2-3; D: -
DNA: TGTGCCAGTAGGCTAAGAGGGAGAGGGGAAAGCTACGAGCAGTACTTC; CDR3: CASRLRGRGESYEQYF; size: many; V: TRBV19; J: TRBJ2-7; D: -
DNA: TGTGCTAGCAGCCGGACTAGCGGGAGGGAAGGAACCGGGGAGCTGTTTTTT; CDR3: CASSRTSGREGTGELFF; size: many; V: TRBV7-7; J: TRBJ2-2; D: TRBD2
DNA: TGCAGTGCTAGCGAACCGGGACTAGCGGGAGTGAGGGAGCAGTTCTTC; CDR3: CSASEPGLAGVREQFF; size: many; V: TRBV20-1; J: TRBJ2-1; D: TRBD2
DNA: TGTGCCAGCAGTACCTCGACGGCCGCTCAGCCCCAGCATTTT; CDR3: CASSTSTAAQPQHF; size: many; V: TRBV12-3/TRBV12-4; J: TRBJ1-5; D: -
DNA: TGCAGTGCTCCAGGGACAGGGGGCGTTGGCTACACCTTC; CDR3: CSAPGTGGVGYTF; size: many; V: TRBV20-1; J: TRBJ1-2; D: TRBD1
DNA: TGTGCCAGCAGCTTCCGACTAGCGGGAGATTGGGAGACCCAGTACTTC; CDR3: CASSFRLAGDWETQYF; size: many; V: TRBV11-2; J: TRBJ2-5; D: TRBD2
DNA: TGTGTCAGCATGGGAGGCAGGATTCCTACCGTTAACTATGGCTACACCTTC; CDR3: CVSMGGRIPTVNYGYTF; size: -; V: TRBV6-2/TRBV6-3; J: TRBJ1-2; D: -